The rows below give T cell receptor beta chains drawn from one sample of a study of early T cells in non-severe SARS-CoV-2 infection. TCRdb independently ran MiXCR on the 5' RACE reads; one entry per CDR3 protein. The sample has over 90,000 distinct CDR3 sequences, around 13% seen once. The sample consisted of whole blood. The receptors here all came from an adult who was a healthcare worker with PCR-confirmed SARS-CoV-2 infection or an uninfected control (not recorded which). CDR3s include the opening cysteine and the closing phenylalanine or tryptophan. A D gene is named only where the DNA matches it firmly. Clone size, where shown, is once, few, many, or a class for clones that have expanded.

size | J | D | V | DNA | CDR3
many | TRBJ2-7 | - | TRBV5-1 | TGCGCCAGCAGCTTTGAAGGGACGACCTCCTACGAGCAGTACTTC | CASSFEGTTSYEQYF
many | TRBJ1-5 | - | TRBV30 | TGTGCCTGGAGTGTACCCACAGGGTGGCGTCAGCCCCAGCATTTT | CAWSVPTGWRQPQHF
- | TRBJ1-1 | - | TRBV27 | TGTGCCAGCAGTCCGACCAAGACTTACTTGAACACTGAAGCTTTCTTT | CASSPTKTYLNTEAFF
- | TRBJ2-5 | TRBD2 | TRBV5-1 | TGCGCCAGCAGCTTCGCCGGGAGGATAGGGGAGACCCAGTACTTC | CASSFAGRIGETQYF
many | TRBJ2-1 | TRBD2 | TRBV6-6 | TGTGCCAGCAGTCCTAGCGGGGGCTCCTACAATGAGCAGTTCTTC | CASSPSGGSYNEQFF
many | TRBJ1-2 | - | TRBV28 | TGTGCCAGCAGTTTAACGATTCCGGGGTCTCCTGGAAATGGCTACACCTTC | CASSLTIPGSPGNGYTF
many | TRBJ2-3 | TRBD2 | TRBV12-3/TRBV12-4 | TGTGCCAGCAGTCCAAAAGCGGGGGGCACAGATACGCAGTATTTT | CASSPKAGGTDTQYF
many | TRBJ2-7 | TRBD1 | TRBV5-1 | TGCGCCAGCAGCTCCGGACAGGGGACCTACGAGCAGTACTTC | CASSSGQGTYEQYF
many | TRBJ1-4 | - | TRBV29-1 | TGCAGCGTTGAAACAAGCTTGGGGGAAAAACTGTTTTTT | CSVETSLGEKLFF
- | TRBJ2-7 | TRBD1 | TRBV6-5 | TGTGCCAGCAGTTACTCAGTCACAGGGGGCTACGAGCAGTACTTC | CASSYSVTGGYEQYF
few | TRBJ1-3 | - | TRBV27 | TGTGCCAGCAGCCCCAACCCAGGGGAATCTGGAAACACCATATATTTT | CASSPNPGESGNTIYF
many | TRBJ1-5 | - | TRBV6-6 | TGTGCCAGCAGTTACGGGGGGCAATATCAGCCCCAGCATTTT | CASSYGGQYQPQHF
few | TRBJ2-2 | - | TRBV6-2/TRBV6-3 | TGTGCCAGCAGTTTTTTCGGGGTAAACACCGGGGAGCTGTTTTTT | CASSFFGVNTGELFF
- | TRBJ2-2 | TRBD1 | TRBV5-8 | TGTGCCAGCAGCCCCTTGGACAGGGCCCGTGTGAGGGAGCTGTTTTTT | CASSPLDRARVRELFF
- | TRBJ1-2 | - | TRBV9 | TGTGCCAGCAGCTATACCCCTCAACTCGGAACAGAGAACTACACCTTC | CASSYTPQLGTENYTF
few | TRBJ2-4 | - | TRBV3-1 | TGTGCCAGCAGCCAATTTTGGGGGTTGGCCAAAAACATTCAGTACTTC | CASSQFWGLAKNIQYF
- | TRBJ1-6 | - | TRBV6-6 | TGTGCCAGCACCGCCTTTGGCCCGGGACCCTCACCCCTCCACTTT | CASTAFGPGPSPLHF
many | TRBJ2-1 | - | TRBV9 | TGTGCCAGCAGCGAAAGGGGGAGCTCCTACAATGAGCAGTTCTTC | CASSERGSSYNEQFF
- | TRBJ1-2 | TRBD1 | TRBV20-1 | TGCAGTGTTTTAACGTACAGGGGAGACTATGGCTACACCTTC | CSVLTYRGDYGYTF
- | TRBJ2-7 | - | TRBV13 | TGTGCCAGCAGCGTCGGGGGGCACGAGCAGTACTTC | CASSVGGHEQYF
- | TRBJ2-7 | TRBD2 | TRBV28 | TGTGCCAGCAGTCCCGCTAGCGGAGGGTTGGCCTACGAGCAGTACTTC | CASSPASGGLAYEQYF
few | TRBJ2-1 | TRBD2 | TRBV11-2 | TGTGCCAGCAGCTTAGATCGACTAGCGGGATCCTACAATGAGCAGTTCTTC | CASSLDRLAGSYNEQFF
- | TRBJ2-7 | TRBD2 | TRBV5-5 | TGTGCCAGCACCTTTGGGCCGGGACTAGCCTTTTCCTACGAGCAGTACTTC | CASTFGPGLAFSYEQYF
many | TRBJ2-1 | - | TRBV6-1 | TGTGCCAGCAGTGAACTGACACACAATGAGCAGTTCTTC | CASSELTHNEQFF
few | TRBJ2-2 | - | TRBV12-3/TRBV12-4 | TGTGCCAGCAGTCCCGGCAATAACGGGGAGCTGTTTTTT | CASSPGNNGELFF
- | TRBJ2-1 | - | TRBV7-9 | TGTGCCAGCAGCTTAGCGACGGGCTCCTACAATGAGCAGTTCTTC | CASSLATGSYNEQFF
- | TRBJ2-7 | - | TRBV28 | TGTGCCAGCAGTGAAACGGAGTCCTACGAGCAGTACTTC | CASSETESYEQYF
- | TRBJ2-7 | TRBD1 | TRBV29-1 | TGCAGCGTTGCGGGGACAGGGAAGACCTACGAGCAGTACTTC | CSVAGTGKTYEQYF
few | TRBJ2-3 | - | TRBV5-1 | TGCGCCAGCAGCCCGGGCGTAGGTACAGATACGCAGTATTTT | CASSPGVGTDTQYF
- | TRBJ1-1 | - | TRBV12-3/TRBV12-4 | TGTGCCAGCAGGGACGGACGGAACACTGAAGCTTTCTTT | CASRDGRNTEAFF
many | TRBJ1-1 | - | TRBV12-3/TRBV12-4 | TGTGCCAGCAGTTTATTCTTGCAGATGAACACTGAAGCTTTCTTT | CASSLFLQMNTEAFF
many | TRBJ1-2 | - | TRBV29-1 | TGCAGCGTTCAAGAGGGGTATGGCTACACCTTC | CSVQEGYGYTF
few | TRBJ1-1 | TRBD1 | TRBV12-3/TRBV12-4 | TGTGCCAGCACCTTGGACAGGGTGAACACTGAAGCTTTCTTT | CASTLDRVNTEAFF
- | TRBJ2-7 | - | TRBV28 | TGTGCCAGCAGTCCACGGGTACTAATCTCCCTCTACGAGCAGTACTTC | CASSPRVLISLYEQYF
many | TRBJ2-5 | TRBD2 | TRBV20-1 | TGCAGTGCTAGAGGGGCTAGCGGGAGAATCGGAGAGACCCAGTACTTC | CSARGASGRIGETQYF
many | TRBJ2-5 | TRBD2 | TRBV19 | TGTGCCAGTAGTGAACTGGGACTAGCTGTGGAGACCCAGTACTTC | CASSELGLAVETQYF
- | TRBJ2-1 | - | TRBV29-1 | TGCAGCGTTGAAGACTACAATGAGCAGTTCTTC | CSVEDYNEQFF